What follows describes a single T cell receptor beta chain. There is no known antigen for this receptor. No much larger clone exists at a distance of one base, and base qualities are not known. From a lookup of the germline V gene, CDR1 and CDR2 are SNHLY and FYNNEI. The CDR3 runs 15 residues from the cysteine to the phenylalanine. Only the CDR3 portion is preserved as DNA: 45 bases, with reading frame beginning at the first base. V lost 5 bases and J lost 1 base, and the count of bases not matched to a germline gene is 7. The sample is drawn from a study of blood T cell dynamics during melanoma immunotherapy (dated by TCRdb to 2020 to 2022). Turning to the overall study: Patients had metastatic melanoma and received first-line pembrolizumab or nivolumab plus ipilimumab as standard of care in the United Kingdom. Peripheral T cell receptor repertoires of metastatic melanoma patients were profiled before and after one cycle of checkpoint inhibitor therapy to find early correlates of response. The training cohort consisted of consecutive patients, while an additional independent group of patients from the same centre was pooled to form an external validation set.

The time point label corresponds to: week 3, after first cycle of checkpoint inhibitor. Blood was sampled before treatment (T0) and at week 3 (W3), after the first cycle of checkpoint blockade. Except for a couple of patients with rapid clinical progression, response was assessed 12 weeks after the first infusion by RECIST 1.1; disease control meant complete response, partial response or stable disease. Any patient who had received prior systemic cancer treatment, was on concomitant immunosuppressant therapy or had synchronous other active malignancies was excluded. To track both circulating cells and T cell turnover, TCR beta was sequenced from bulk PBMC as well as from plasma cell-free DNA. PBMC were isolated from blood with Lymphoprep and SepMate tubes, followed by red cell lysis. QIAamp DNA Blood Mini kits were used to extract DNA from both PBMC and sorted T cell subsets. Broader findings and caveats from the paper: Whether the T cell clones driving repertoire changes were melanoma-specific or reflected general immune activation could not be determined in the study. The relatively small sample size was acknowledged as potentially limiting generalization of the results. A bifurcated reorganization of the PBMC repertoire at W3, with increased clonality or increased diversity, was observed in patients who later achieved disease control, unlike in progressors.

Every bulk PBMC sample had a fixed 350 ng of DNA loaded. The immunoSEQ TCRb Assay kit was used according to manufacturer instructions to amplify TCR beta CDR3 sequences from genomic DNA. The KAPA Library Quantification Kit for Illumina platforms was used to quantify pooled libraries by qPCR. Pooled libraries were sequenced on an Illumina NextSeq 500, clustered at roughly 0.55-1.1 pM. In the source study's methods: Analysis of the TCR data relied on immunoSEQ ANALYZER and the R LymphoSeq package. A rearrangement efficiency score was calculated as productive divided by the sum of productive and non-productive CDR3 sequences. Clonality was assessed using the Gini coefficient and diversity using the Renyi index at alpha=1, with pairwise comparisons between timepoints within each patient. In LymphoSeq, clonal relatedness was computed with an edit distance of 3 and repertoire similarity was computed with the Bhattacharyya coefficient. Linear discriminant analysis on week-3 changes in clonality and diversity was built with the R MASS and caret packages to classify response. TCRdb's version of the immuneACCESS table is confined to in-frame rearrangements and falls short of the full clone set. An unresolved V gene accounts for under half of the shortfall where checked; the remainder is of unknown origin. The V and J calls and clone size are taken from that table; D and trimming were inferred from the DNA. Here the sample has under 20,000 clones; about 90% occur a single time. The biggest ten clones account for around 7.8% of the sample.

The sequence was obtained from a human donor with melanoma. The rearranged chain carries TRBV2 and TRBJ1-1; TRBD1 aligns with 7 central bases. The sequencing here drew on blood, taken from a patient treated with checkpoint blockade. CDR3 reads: CASSSSSGGNTEAFF. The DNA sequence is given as TGTGCCAGCAGTTCCTCGTCAGGGGGGAACACTGAAGCTTTCTTT.